The entry below describes one T cell receptor beta chain. This clonotype was counted between two and nine times. Its antigen remains unidentified. A single base separates this from a much larger clone, so it may be a read error. The sample comes from a study (dated by TCRdb to the early 2010s). Data came from an Illumina Genome Analyzer IIx. TCRdb reanalyzed the raw reads on its own, using fastp at Q25 for trimming and MiXCR for clone calling, and kept in-frame beta chains. Entries are consolidated by CDR3 protein sequence, retaining the most common genes and DNA. This sample gives 12,000 to 15,000 distinct CDR3 sequences in total; 30% to 45% of them show up just once. 15% to 20% of the sample comes from the top ten. CDR1 LGHNA and CDR2 YSLEER were looked up in the germline V gene. Including the terminal cysteine and phenylalanine, the CDR3 comprises 17 residues. The entry retains the CDR3 DNA only, 51 bases that are in frame from base 1.

The sequenced sample consisted of blood. This TCR was sampled from a human donor. Recombination connected TRBV4-3 to TRBJ1-1; the D gene cannot be named for sure. The nucleotide sequence is TGCACCAGCAGCCACTTGGACCTGCTTGGGGTTTATTCTGAAGCTTTCTTT. Protein translation: CTSSHLDLLGVYSEAFF.